This T cell receptor (beta chain) emerged from a study of T-cell memory formation after mild COVID-19. Findings and limits, study-wide: Memory from before infection featured some responding clones, which suggests cross-reactive memory joined. Clones which contracted sat mainly in CM and EM if CD4+, and in EMRA if CD8+. Whereas later expanders leaned CD4+, clones contracting day 15 to 85 showed a balanced CD4/CD8 makeup.

The CDR3 contains 15 residues. Germline V gene sequence: CDR1 MNHEY, CDR2 SVGAGI. V was trimmed by 2 bases and J by 4 bases, leaving 14 bases between them. On this clonotype: The antigen is undetermined.

TCRdb analysed the 5' RACE reads with MiXCR anew, one entry per CDR3 protein. The table records about 130,000 distinct CDR3 sequences, 5% to 6.5% of them present only once. The TCR was taken from an adult woman who had mild COVID-19 (a few samples of this study predate the infection). Cell type and time point are not known. The gene calls are TRBV6-5 and TRBJ1-2, with a weak D call TRBD1 (5 bases). Sequencing was carried out using PBMCs or a T cell subset sorted from them (not recorded which). CDR3 in DNA: TGTGCCAGCAGTTACGAGGTGTCGGGGGTCTATGGCTACACCTTC. Its translation: CASSYEVSGVYGYTF.